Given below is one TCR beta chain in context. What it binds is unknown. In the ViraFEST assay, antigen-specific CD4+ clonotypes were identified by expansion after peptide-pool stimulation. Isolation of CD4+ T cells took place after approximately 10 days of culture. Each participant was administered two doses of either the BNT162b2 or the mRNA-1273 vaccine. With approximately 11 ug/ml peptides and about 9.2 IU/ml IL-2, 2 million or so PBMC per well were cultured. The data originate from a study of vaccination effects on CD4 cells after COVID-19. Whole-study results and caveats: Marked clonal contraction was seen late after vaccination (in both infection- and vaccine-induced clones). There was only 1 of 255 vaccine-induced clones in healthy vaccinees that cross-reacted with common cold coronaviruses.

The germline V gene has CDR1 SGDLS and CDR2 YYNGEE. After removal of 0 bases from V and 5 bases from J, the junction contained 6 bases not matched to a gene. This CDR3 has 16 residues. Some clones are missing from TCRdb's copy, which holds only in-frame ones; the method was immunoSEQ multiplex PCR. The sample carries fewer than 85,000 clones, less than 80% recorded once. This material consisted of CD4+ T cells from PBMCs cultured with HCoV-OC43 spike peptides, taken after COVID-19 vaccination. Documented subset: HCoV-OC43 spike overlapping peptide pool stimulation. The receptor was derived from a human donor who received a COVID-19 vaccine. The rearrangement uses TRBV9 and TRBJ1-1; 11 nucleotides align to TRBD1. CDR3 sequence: CASSVAWGQGETEAFF. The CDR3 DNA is TGTGCCAGCAGCGTAGCTTGGGGACAGGGGGAAACTGAAGCTTTCTTT.